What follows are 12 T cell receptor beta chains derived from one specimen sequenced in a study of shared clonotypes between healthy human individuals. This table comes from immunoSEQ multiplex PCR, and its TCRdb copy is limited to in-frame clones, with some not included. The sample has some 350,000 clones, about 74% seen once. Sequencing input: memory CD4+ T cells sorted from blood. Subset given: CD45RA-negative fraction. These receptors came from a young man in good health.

CDR3 amino acids: CASSYVGTSTDTQYF. The CDR3 DNA follows: TGTGCCAGCAGTTACGTCGGGACTAGCACAGATACGCAGTATTTT. The chain uses TRBV6-5 and TRBJ2-3; D is possibly TRBD2 (6 bases). V lost 2 bases and J lost 0, with 9 bases in between. CDR3 size: 15 residues. Germline CDR1 and CDR2: MNHEY and SVGAGI.

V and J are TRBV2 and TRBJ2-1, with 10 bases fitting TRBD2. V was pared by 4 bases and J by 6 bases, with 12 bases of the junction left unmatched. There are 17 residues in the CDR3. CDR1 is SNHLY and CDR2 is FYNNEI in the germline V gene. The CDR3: CASSGASGSIVGNEQFF. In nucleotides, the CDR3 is TGTGCCAGCAGTGGGGCTAGCGGGAGTATCGTCGGCAATGAGCAGTTCTTC. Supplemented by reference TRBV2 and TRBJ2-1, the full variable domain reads EPEVTQTPSHQVTQMGQEVILRCVPISNHLYFYWYRQILGQKVEFLVSFYNNEISEKSEIFDDQFSVERPDGSNFTLKIRSTKLEDSAMYFCASSGASGSIVGNEQFFGPGTRLTVL.

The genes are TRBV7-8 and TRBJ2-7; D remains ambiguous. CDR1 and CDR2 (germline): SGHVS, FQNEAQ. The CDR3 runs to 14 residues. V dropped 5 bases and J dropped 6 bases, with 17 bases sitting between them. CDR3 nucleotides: TGTGCCAGCAGCATAAGAGATGGTCTTGGCGAGCAGTACTTC. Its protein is CASSIRDGLGEQYF.

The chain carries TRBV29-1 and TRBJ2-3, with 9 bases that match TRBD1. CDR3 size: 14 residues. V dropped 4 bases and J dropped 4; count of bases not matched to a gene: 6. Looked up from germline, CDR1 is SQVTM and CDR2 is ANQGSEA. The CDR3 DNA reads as TGCAGCGTTGGGAGGACAGGGGATGCAGATACGCAGTATTTT. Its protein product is CSVGRTGDADTQYF.

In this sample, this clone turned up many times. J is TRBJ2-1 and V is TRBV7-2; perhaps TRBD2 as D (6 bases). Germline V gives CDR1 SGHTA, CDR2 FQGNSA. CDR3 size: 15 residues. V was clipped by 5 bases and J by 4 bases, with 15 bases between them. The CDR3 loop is CASSPPPGLYNEQFF. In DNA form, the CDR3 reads TGTGCCAGCAGCCCACCCCCCGGACTATACAATGAGCAGTTCTTC.

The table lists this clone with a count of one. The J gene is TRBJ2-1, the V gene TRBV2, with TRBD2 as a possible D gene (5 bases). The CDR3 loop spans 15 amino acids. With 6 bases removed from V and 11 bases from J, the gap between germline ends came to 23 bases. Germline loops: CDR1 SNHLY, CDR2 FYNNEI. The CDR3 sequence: CASRKEVSFSPKQFF. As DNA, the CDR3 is TGTGCCAGCAGAAAGGAGGTCTCCTTTAGCCCTAAGCAGTTCTTC.

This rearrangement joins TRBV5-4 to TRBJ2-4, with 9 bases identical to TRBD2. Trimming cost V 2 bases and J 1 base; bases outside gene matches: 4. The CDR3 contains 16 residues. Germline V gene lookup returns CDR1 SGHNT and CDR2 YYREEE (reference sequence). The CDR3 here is CASSFLAGGAKNIQYF. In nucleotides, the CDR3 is TGTGCCAGCAGCTTCTTGGCGGGAGGGGCCAAAAACATTCAGTACTTC. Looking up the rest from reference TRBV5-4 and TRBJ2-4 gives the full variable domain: ETGVTQSPTHLIKTRGQQVTLRCSSQSGHNTVSWYQQALGQGPQFIFQYYREEENGRGNFPPRFSGLQFPNYSSELNVNALELDDSALYLCASSFLAGGAKNIQYFGAGTRLSVL.

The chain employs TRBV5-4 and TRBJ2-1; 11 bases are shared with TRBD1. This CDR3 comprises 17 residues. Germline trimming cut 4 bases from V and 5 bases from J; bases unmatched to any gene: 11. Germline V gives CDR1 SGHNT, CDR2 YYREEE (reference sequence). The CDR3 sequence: CASSPSPGTGGDNEQFF. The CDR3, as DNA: TGTGCCAGCAGCCCCTCCCCCGGGACAGGGGGTGACAATGAGCAGTTCTTC.

As DNA, the CDR3 is TGTGCCAGCAGCTTGGGGGCAGGGTACACCGGGGAGCTGTTTTTT. Translating gives CASSLGAGYTGELFF. V and J are TRBV5-4 and TRBJ2-2; weak D call: TRBD1 (5 bases). V was trimmed by 0 bases and J by 3 bases, leaving 9 bases between them. Germline V gene sequence: CDR1 SGHNT, CDR2 YYREEE (reference sequence). The CDR3 spans 15 residues. The entire variable domain, with the rest obtained from reference TRBV5-4 and TRBJ2-2, is as follows: ETGVTQSPTHLIKTRGQQVTLRCSSQSGHNTVSWYQQALGQGPQFIFQYYREEENGRGNFPPRFSGLQFPNYSSELNVNALELDDSALYLCASSLGAGYTGELFFGEGSRLTVL.

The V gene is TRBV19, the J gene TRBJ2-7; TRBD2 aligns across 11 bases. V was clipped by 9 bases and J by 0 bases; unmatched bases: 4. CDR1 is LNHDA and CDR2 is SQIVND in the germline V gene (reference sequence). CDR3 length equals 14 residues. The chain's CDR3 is CARGLAEHSYEQYF. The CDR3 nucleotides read TGTGCCAGGGGACTAGCGGAACACTCCTACGAGCAGTACTTC.

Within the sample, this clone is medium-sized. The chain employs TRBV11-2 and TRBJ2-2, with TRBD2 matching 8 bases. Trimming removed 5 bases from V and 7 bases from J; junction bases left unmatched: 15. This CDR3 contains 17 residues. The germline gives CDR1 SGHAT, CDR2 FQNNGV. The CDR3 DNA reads TGTGCCAGCAGCCCAGAATCTAGCGGGCTGGGGGGCGGGGAGCTGTTTTTT. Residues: CASSPESSGLGGGELFF.

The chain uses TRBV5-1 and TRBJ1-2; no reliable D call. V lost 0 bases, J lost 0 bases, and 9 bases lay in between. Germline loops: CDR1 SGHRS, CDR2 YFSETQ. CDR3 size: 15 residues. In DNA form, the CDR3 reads TGCGCCAGCAGCTTGGACGGGAAGACTAACTATGGCTACACCTTC. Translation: CASSLDGKTNYGYTF.